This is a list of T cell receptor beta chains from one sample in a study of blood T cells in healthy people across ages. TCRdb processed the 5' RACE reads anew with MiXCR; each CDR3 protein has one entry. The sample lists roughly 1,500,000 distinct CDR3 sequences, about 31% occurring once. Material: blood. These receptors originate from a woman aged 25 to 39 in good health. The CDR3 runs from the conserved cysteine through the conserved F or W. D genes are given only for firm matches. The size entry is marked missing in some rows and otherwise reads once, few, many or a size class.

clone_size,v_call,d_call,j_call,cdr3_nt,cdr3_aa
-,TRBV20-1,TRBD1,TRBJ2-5,TGCAGTGCAAGGAAGCCGGGACAGGGGTCTCAGGACCAGTACTTC,CSARKPGQGSQDQYF
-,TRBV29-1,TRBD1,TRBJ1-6,TGCAGCTACGGGACAGAGAATTCACCCCTCCACTTT,CSYGTENSPLHF
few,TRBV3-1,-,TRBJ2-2,TGTGCCAGCAGCCAAGATTGGGGCCCCGGGGAGCTGTTTTTT,CASSQDWGPGELFF
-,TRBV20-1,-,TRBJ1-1,TGCAGTGCTCGCGGGGAGGCGAACACTGAAGCTTTCTTT,CSARGEANTEAFF
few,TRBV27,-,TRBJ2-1,TGTGCCAGCAGTTATGGACCCTCCTACAATGAGCAGTTCTTC,CASSYGPSYNEQFF
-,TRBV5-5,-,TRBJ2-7,TGTGCCAGCAGTCGGGGCGCCGACAGCTCCTACGAGCAGTACTTC,CASSRGADSSYEQYF
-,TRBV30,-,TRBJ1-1,TGTGCCTGGAGGCAGCCCGGGACACTGAACACTGAAGCTTTCTTT,CAWRQPGTLNTEAFF
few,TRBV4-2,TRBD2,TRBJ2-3,TGTGCCAGCACCCCTCGGAATCTAGCGGGGCCAGGGGATGTTACGCAGTATTTT,CASTPRNLAGPGDVTQYF
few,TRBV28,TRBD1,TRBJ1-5,TGTGCCAGCAGGAGGGACAGCCGCAATCAGCCCCAGCATTTT,CASRRDSRNQPQHF
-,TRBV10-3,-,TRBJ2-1,TGTGCCATCGCACGGGACGACCCCAATCTTAACAATGAGCAGTTCTTC,CAIARDDPNLNNEQFF
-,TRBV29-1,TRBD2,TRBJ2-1,TGCAGCGTCGAACTGACTAGCGCGACTCCGTACAATGAGCAGTTCTTC,CSVELTSATPYNEQFF
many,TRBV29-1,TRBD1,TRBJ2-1,TGCAGCGGGAAAGGACAGGGGATTATCAATGAGCAGTTCTTC,CSGKGQGIINEQFF
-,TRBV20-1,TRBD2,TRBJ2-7,TGCAGTGCTAGAGAACTTTGGACTAGCGGGGCACCCTACGAGCAGTACTTC,CSARELWTSGAPYEQYF
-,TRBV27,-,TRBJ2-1,TGTGCCAGCAGTTTGGGCCAGATGGGGAATGAGCAGTTCTTC,CASSLGQMGNEQFF
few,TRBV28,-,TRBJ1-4,TGTGCCACCCTCTCGGCGGCTAATGAAAAACTGTTTTTT,CATLSAANEKLFF
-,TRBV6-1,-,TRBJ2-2,TGTGCCAGCAGACAGGGAACCGGGGAGCGGTTTTTT,CASRQGTGERFF
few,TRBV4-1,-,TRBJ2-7,TGCGCCAGCAGCCAAGAGCCCTACGGGGAGAACGAGCAGTACTTC,CASSQEPYGENEQYF
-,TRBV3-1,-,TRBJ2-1,TGTGCCAGCAGCCAAGACGGGGCCACATACAATGAGCAGTTCTTC,CASSQDGATYNEQFF
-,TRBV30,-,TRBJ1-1,TGTGCCTGGAGTTCCGGGGGAAACACTGAAGCTTTCTTT,CAWSSGGNTEAFF
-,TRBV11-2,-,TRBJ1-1,TGTGCCAGCAGACGACAGAACATGAACACTGAAGCTTTCTTT,CASRRQNMNTEAFF
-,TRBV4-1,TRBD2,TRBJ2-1,TGCGCCAGCAGCCATAGGCAGAGACTAGCGGGCTGGAATGAGCGGTTCTTC,CASSHRQRLAGWNERFF
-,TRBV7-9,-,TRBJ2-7,TGTGCCAGCAGCCATGGGCTAGCATTATACGAGCAGTACTTC,CASSHGLALYEQYF
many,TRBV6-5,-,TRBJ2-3,TGTGCCAGCAGTTACCCTACGACTAGGGGGTCTAGCACAGATACGCAGTATTTT,CASSYPTTRGSSTDTQYF
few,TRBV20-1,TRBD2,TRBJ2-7,TGCAGTGCTGGTCTAGCGGCATCCTACGAGCAGTACTTC,CSAGLAASYEQYF
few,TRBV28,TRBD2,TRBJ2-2,TGTGCCAGCAGTTTGCGGGGGGGCACCGGGGAGCTGTTTTTT,CASSLRGGTGELFF
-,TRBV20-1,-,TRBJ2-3,TGCAGTGCTAGACCCCGGGACACCAGCACAGATACGCAGTATTTT,CSARPRDTSTDTQYF
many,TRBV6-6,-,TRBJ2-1,TGTGCCAGCAGTTTGTCGTCGGGGGCATACAATGAGCAGTTCTTC,CASSLSSGAYNEQFF
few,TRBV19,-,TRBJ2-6,TGTGCCAGCTACCCGGCCAGGGATGGATCTGGGGCCAACGTCCTGACTTTC,CASYPARDGSGANVLTF
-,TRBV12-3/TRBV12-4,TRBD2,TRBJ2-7,TGTGCCAGCAGTTTGACCGACGGGACTAGCGGTACCTACGAGCAGTACTTC,CASSLTDGTSGTYEQYF
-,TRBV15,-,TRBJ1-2,TGTGCCACCAGCAGAGAGTCGGGCACTAACTATGGCTACACCTTC,CATSRESGTNYGYTF
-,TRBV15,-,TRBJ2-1,TGTGCCACCAGCAGAGGCTTGGCTGGGGGAGCCTACAATGAGCAGTTCTTC,CATSRGLAGGAYNEQFF
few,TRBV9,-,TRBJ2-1,TGTGCCAGCAGCGCTGATAGGGGGGGGAGGACCTACAATGAGCAGTTCTTC,CASSADRGGRTYNEQFF
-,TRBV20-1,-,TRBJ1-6,TGCAGTGCGAAACAGGGAGGGGGTAATTCACCCCTCCACTTT,CSAKQGGGNSPLHF
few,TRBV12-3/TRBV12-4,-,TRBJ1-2,TGTGCCAGCAGTTTAGTGGGGGCCTATGGCTACACCTTC,CASSLVGAYGYTF
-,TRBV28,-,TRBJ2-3,TGTGCCAGCAGCCCCCCCCCGACAGATACGCAGTATTTT,CASSPPPTDTQYF
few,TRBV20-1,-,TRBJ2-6,TGCAGTGCTAGAGTCAGCTCTGGGGCCAACGTCCTGACTTTC,CSARVSSGANVLTF
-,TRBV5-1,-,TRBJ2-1,TGCGCCAGCAGCGGTGGTCACTCCTCCTACAATGAGCAGTTCTTC,CASSGGHSSYNEQFF
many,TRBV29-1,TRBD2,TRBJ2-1,TGCAGCGCTGAGCCAGCGGGAGTTAACAATGAGCAGTTCTTC,CSAEPAGVNNEQFF
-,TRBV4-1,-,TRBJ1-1,TGCGCCAGCAGCCAAGTTGGGTCCTTTTTTTTAGGGGCCACTGAAGCTTTCTTT,CASSQVGSFFLGATEAFF
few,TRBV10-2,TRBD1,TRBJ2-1,TGCGCCAGCAGGGACAGGGACAATGAGCAGTTCTTC,CASRDRDNEQFF
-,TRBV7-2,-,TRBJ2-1,TGTGCCAGCAGCTCGGACTACCAGCCCTACAATGAGCAGTTCTTC,CASSSDYQPYNEQFF
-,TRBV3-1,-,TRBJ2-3,TGTGCCAGCAGCCCGGTTGGGGGAAGAGTGACGCAGTATTTT,CASSPVGGRVTQYF
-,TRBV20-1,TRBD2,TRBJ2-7,TGCAGTGCTAGACCCCTAGCGGACTCCTACGAGCAGTACTTC,CSARPLADSYEQYF
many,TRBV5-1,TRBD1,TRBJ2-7,TGCGCCAGCAGCTCGGGACAGGGCGGACCTAGCGAGCAGTACTTC,CASSSGQGGPSEQYF
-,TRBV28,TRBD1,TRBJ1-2,TGTGCCAGCAACCACGGGACAGGACGACACTATGGCTACACCTTC,CASNHGTGRHYGYTF
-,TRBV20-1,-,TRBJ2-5,TGCAGTGTGTTCCGCACCGGTGAGACCCAGTACTTC,CSVFRTGETQYF
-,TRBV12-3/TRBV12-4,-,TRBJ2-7,TGTGCCAGCAGTTTATTTCCTCCCCACGAGCAGTACTTC,CASSLFPPHEQYF
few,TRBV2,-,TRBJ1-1,TGTGCCTTCGCCCAGGGGTGGAACACTGAAGCTTTCTTT,CAFAQGWNTEAFF
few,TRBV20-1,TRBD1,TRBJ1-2,TGCAGTGCTAGCCCCGACAGGGTTAACTATGGCTACACCTTC,CSASPDRVNYGYTF
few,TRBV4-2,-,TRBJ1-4,TGTGCTAGCAGGGCAGATACAACTAATGAAAAACTGTTTTTT,CASRADTTNEKLFF
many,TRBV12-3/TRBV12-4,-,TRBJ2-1,TGTGCCAGCAGTTTTAGGGGCCGGGCGAGGGAGCAGTTCTTC,CASSFRGRAREQFF
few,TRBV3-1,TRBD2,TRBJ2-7,TGTGCCAGCAGCCAAGTAGTCTCCACTAGCGGAAAACCCTACGAGCAGTACTTC,CASSQVVSTSGKPYEQYF
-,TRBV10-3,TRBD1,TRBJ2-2,TGTGCCATCAGTGCGGACAGGGATATCGGGGAGCTGTTTTTT,CAISADRDIGELFF
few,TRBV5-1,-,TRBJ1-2,TGCGCCAGCAGCTTTGCGACGTATGGCTACACCTTC,CASSFATYGYTF
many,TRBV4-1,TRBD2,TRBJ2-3,TGCGCCAGCAGCCAAGAGGGGGGGAGCACAGATACGCAGTATTTT,CASSQEGGSTDTQYF
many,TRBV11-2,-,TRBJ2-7,TGTGCCAGCAGCCGGATGCGGGACCCCTTAGAGCAGTACTTC,CASSRMRDPLEQYF
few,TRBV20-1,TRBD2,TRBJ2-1,TGCAGTGCTAGAGATGGAACTAGCGGGGGACACAATGAGCAGTTCTTC,CSARDGTSGGHNEQFF